This entry lists 5 T cell receptor beta chains sequenced from one sample in a study of identical twins. TCRdb analysed the 5' RACE reads with MiXCR anew, one entry per CDR3 protein. This sample has 400,000 to 500,000 distinct CDR3 sequences, with about 18% found just once. Material for sequencing was naive T cells sorted from blood. Every receptor here comes from a man aged 45-65 years in good health.

This chain connects TRBV7-8 to TRBJ1-4, with D maybe TRBD1 (6 bases). The V gene's germline CDR1 is SGHVS and CDR2 FQNEAQ. Trimming left V 4 bases short and J 4 bases short, with 13 bases between. This CDR3 is 15 amino acids long. The CDR3 DNA reads as TGTGCCAGCAGCTCTGTACAGGGACATAATGAAAAACTGTTTTTT. Protein sequence: CASSSVQGHNEKLFF.

This clonotype was detected ten times or more. The CDR3 nucleotides are TGTGCCAGCAGTTTCCCCCGCACCGGGACAGCCTCCTACAATGAGCAGTTCTTC. Amino acids: CASSFPRTGTASYNEQFF. The chain has TRBV28 and TRBJ2-1, with 7 nucleotides matching TRBD1. The germline V gene encodes CDR1 MDHEN and CDR2 SYDVKM. The CDR3 extends over 18 amino acids. With V trimmed by 3 bases and J by 0 bases, 11 bases remained unmatched.

The rearrangement uses TRBV20-1 and TRBJ2-3; D is perhaps TRBD1 (5 bases). The V end was cut by 5 bases, the J end by 1 base, with 16 bases between. CDR3 size: 15 residues. Germline values: CDR1 DFQATT, CDR2 SNEGSKA (reference sequence). The CDR3 spells CSAPSAEGGTDTQYF. The CDR3 region has the DNA TGCAGTGCTCCCAGCGCCGAAGGGGGCACAGATACGCAGTATTTT.

The chain couples TRBV29-1 to TRBJ2-5, with a tentative D call TRBD1 (5 bases). Between the trimmed V and J ends, which lost 0 bases and 0 bases, there was a span of 11 bases. The CDR3 is 15 residues long. Germline CDR1 is SQVTM and CDR2 is ANQGSEA. This CDR3 reads CSVEDGWGYQETQYF. The CDR3 bases are TGCAGCGTTGAAGATGGGTGGGGCTACCAAGAGACCCAGTACTTC.

This chain uses TRBV6-1 with TRBJ2-1; D call uncertain. Trimming took off 5 bases at V and 9 bases at J, with 17 bases between the two ends. Germline values: CDR1 MNHNS, CDR2 SASEGT. The CDR3 spans 14 residues. The CDR3 nucleotides read TGTGCCAGCAGTACGAGCTCGAGAGTGGGTGAGCAGTTCTTC. Its translation is CASSTSSRVGEQFF.